These 25 T cell receptor beta chains share one sample of origin, sequenced in a study of T cells after yellow fever vaccination. TCRdb itself ran the 5' RACE reads through MiXCR, one entry per CDR3 protein. Of 600,000 to 750,000 distinct CDR3 sequences listed, approximately 13% are singletons. Material: PBMCs, obtained on the day of the yellow fever booster vaccination. Receptors were obtained from a man younger than 40 who received the YFV17D yellow fever vaccine.

This clonotype has just a few counts. J is TRBJ2-2 and V is TRBV4-2; D is possibly TRBD1 or TRBD2 (5 bases each). The CDR3 length is 15 residues. CDR1 LGHNA and CDR2 YNFKEQ come from the germline V gene. Trimming shortened V by 6 bases and J by 7 bases, and 18 bases separated the two germline ends. The CDR3 loop is CASRYGTKDSGELFF. The CDR3 coding sequence is TGTGCCAGCAGATACGGGACGAAAGACAGCGGGGAGCTGTTTTTT.

The chain joins TRBV19 to TRBJ2-5, with D perhaps TRBD1 (5 bases). With 6 bases removed from V and 5 bases from J, the gap between germline ends came to 13 bases. The CDR3 is made up of 13 amino acids. Germline V gives CDR1 LNHDA, CDR2 SQIVND (reference sequence). CDR3 region: CASRQTARETQYF. DNA for the CDR3: TGTGCCAGTAGGCAGACAGCGAGGGAGACCCAGTACTTC.

This clonotype was seen a handful of times. CDR3 in amino acids: CASSLGRTSSYNEQFF. The CDR3 DNA sequence: TGTGCCAGCTCCCTCGGGCGGACGAGCTCCTACAATGAGCAGTTCTTC. V and J are TRBV18 and TRBJ2-1; no firm D call. CDR3 size: 16 residues. V lost 6 bases and J lost 0, with 15 bases in between. CDR1 KGHSH and CDR2 LQKENI come from the germline V gene. The full variable domain, rest sourced from reference TRBV18 and TRBJ2-1, is NAGVMQNPRHLVRRRGQEARLRCSPMKGHSHVYWYRQLPEEGLKFMVYLQKENIIDESGMPKERFSAEFPKEGPSILRIQQVVRGDSAAYFCASSLGRTSSYNEQFFGPGTRLTVL.

This clonotype has more than one count but fewer than ten. The V call is TRBV6-1, the J call TRBJ2-7; 7 positions agree with TRBD1. The CDR3 has 15 residues. V dropped 5 bases and J dropped 3; count of bases not matched to a gene: 10. Germline loops: CDR1 MNHNS, CDR2 SASEGT. For the CDR3, the DNA is TGTGCCAGCAGTACGACAGGGTTTGGTTTCTACGAGCAGTACTTC. Protein product: CASSTTGFGFYEQYF.

This clonotype was observed a few times. The genes are TRBV12-3 or TRBV12-4 and TRBJ1-1; D is undetermined. V lost 0 bases and J lost 12, with 8 bases in between. The CDR3 is made up of 11 amino acids. The CDR3 nucleotides read TGTGCCAGCAGTTTAGCTTCCCGACCTTTCTTT. It codes for CASSLASRPFF.

This clonotype came up a few times. V gene TRBV20-1 combines with J gene TRBJ2-3, with 7 bases aligning to TRBD2. This CDR3 contains 13 residues. Germline V CDR1 and CDR2: DFQATT, SNEGSKA (reference sequence). Trimming cost V 7 bases and J 2 bases; bases outside gene matches: 6. The CDR3 is CSVKLANTDTQYF. The CDR3 nucleotides read TGCAGTGTTAAACTAGCGAACACAGATACGCAGTATTTT.

This clonotype has a handful of counts. The rearrangement joins TRBV9 to TRBJ1-1, with 7 bases matching TRBD1. V lost 7 bases and J lost 0; bases outside the gene matches: 12. The CDR3 length is 16 residues. Per the germline V gene, CDR1 is SGDLS and CDR2 is YYNGEE. The CDR3 nucleotides are TGTGCCAGCGAGGTTAGGGGGCAAGTCGTGAACACTGAAGCTTTCTTT. Its protein is CASEVRGQVVNTEAFF.

The chain recombines TRBV10-3 with TRBJ2-1; D perhaps matches TRBD1 (6 bases). The CDR3 sequence is 14 residues long. The germline V gene has CDR1 ENHRY and CDR2 SYGVKD. Trimming left V 2 bases short and J 7 bases short, with 12 bases between. CDR3 region: CAISESTGRNEQFF. CDR3 in DNA: TGTGCCATCAGTGAGAGTACAGGGCGGAATGAGCAGTTCTTC.

This clonotype was seen more than once but under ten times. This rearrangement joins TRBV3-1 to TRBJ2-7; 9 bases map to TRBD2. V gave up 0 bases and J gave up 3 bases; unmatched junction bases: 12. The CDR3 is 18 amino acids. From germline, CDR1 is LGHDT and CDR2 YNNKEL (reference sequence). The CDR3 DNA follows: TGTGCCAGCAGCCAAGACTGGAGTAGCGGGAGCGAATACTACGAGCAGTACTTC. Translated: CASSQDWSSGSEYYEQYF.

V is TRBV10-3 and J is TRBJ2-1, with 10 bases aligning to TRBD2. CDR1 is ENHRY, CDR2 SYGVKD, per germline. Losses at the gene ends were 0 bases for V and 12 bases for J; bases not matched to a gene: 8. This CDR3 is built from 15 residues. CDR3 loop: CAISESSFLAGGQFF. The CDR3 nucleotides are TGTGCCATCAGTGAGTCGTCGTTTTTAGCGGGAGGGCAGTTCTTC.

In its sample, this clonotype was seen many times. As DNA, the CDR3 is TGCGCCAGCAGCTTGGCTTGGCTAGCGGATGGACGGGAGACCCAGTACTTC. This gives the protein CASSLAWLADGRETQYF. The rearrangement links TRBV5-1 to TRBJ2-5; 7 bases map to TRBD2. Trimming removed 0 bases from V and 5 bases from J; junction bases left unmatched: 13. The CDR3 has 17 amino acids. Per germline, CDR1 SGHRS and CDR2 YFSETQ.

The chain recombines TRBV6-1 with TRBJ2-7, with a weak D call TRBD1 (6 bases). Germline V gives CDR1 MNHNS, CDR2 SASEGT. This CDR3 region has 14 residues. Trimming removed 6 bases at V and 0 bases at J, with 12 bases between. The CDR3 nucleotides are TGTGCCAGCAGACAGGGCACGAGCTCCTACGAGCAGTACTTC. Amino acid sequence: CASRQGTSSYEQYF.

This clonotype was observed a few times. The chain uses TRBV28 and TRBJ2-1, with 9 bases lining up with TRBD2. Trimming took 5 bases from V and 5 from J; bases not matched to a gene: 7. The CDR3 consists of 15 residues. Germline V lookup: CDR1 MDHEN, CDR2 SYDVKM. The CDR3 DNA reads as TGTGCCAGCAGTCCAATTAGCGGGAGACACAATGAGCAGTTCTTC. Its protein is CASSPISGRHNEQFF.

Only a few counts were recorded for this clonotype. The V gene is TRBV29-1, the J gene TRBJ1-2; tentatively, D is TRBD1 (5 bases). The CDR3 is 14 residues long. V was pared by 3 bases and J by 5 bases, with 16 bases between. CDR1 SQVTM and CDR2 ANQGSEA come from the germline V gene. CDR3 in amino acids: CSVEGGEGNYGYTF. CDR3 DNA: TGCAGCGTTGAGGGAGGAGAGGGGAATTATGGCTACACCTTC.

The chain joins TRBV20-1 to TRBJ2-7; D is possibly TRBD2 (6 bases). The CDR3 covers 17 residues. Deletions cut 0 bases from V and 0 bases from J, with 18 bases between. Germline-derived CDR1 and CDR2 are DFQATT and SNEGSKA (reference sequence). The CDR3 loop reads CSARDGRGISSSYEQYF. In DNA, the CDR3 is TGCAGTGCTAGAGATGGTCGGGGGATCTCGAGCTCCTACGAGCAGTACTTC.

This clonotype was counted only a few times. The chain carries TRBV25-1 and TRBJ2-7; TRBD1 agrees at 7 bases. The trim removed 4 bases at V and 0 bases at J, leaving 6 bases unmatched. The germline CDR1 and CDR2 sequences are MGHDK and SYGVNS. The CDR3 length is 15 residues. The CDR3 region has the DNA TGTGCCAGCAGTGTCCCGGGACAGAGCTCCTACGAGCAGTACTTC. It codes for CASSVPGQSSYEQYF.

The chain couples TRBV19 to TRBJ2-7, with TRBD1 matching 10 bases. With V trimmed by 4 bases and J by 1 base, 10 bases remained unmatched. The CDR3 is 17 amino acids. The germline CDR1 and CDR2 sequences are LNHDA and SQIVND (reference sequence). The CDR3 loop is CASSRGQGSGTSYEQYF. Written as DNA, the CDR3 is TGTGCCAGTAGTAGGGGACAGGGGAGCGGGACATCCTACGAGCAGTACTTC.

This clonotype was detected a few times. V usage is TRBV19 and J usage is TRBJ2-2; 13 positions match TRBD2. Germline-derived CDR1 and CDR2 are LNHDA and SQIVND (reference sequence). CDR3 length: 17 amino acids. The ends lost 5 bases at V and 4 bases at J; junction bases unmatched: 7. The DNA for the CDR3 is TGTGCCAGTAGTGCCCCCACTAGCGGGAGGGCCACCGGGGAGCTGTTTTTT. Translation: CASSAPTSGRATGELFF.

This clonotype was recorded a few times. The V call is TRBV20-1, the J call TRBJ2-2; D might be TRBD1 or TRBD2, each matching 5 bases. V lost 6 bases and J 1 base, leaving 12 bases between the germline ends. The length of the CDR3 is 14 residues. Looked up from germline, CDR1 is DFQATT and CDR2 is SNEGSKA (reference sequence). DNA of the CDR3: TGCAGTGCCAACCGGGACGAGAACACCGGGGAGCTGTTTTTT. Its translation: CSANRDENTGELFF.

The chain is built from TRBV28 and TRBJ2-7; 7 nucleotides agree with TRBD1. Germline CDR1 is MDHEN and CDR2 is SYDVKM. This CDR3 has 13 residues. After removal of 5 bases from V and 5 bases from J, the junction contained 6 bases not matched to a gene. The CDR3: CASSRQGTHEQYF. CDR3 coding DNA: TGTGCCAGCAGTAGACAGGGTACCCACGAGCAGTACTTC.

This clonotype has only a few counts. The chain recombines TRBV6-5 with TRBJ2-3; 11 bases are a match to TRBD2. The trim removed 8 bases at V and 2 bases at J, leaving 6 bases unmatched. The germline CDR1 and CDR2 sequences are MNHEY and SVGAGI. This CDR3 contains 15 residues. This chain's CDR3 is CASLLAGVPTDTQYF. For the CDR3, the DNA is TGTGCCAGCTTACTAGCGGGAGTCCCCACAGATACGCAGTATTTT.

The chain carries TRBV28 and TRBJ2-5; TRBD2 matches at 10 bases. This CDR3 has 15 amino acids. CDR1 and CDR2 from the germline V gene are MDHEN and SYDVKM. V trimming: 3 bases; J trimming: 5 bases; junction bases outside the gene matches: 6. The CDR3 reads CASSLGAGGTETQYF. CDR3 bases: TGTGCCAGCAGTTTGGGAGCGGGAGGGACGGAGACCCAGTACTTC.

The J gene is TRBJ2-7, the V gene TRBV27, with 8 bases that match TRBD2. Unmatched junction bases numbered 5, after V lost 1 base and J lost 3 bases. This CDR3 spans 15 amino acids. The germline V gene encodes CDR1 MNHEY and CDR2 SMNVEV (reference sequence). In nucleotides, the CDR3 is TGTGCCAGCAGTTTATGGGCGGGGGGAGGCTACGAGCAGTACTTC. Protein: CASSLWAGGGYEQYF.

As regards this clonotype: The junction departs from germline at one end; a sequencing error may be responsible. This chain uses TRBV7-2 with TRBJ2-1, with 10 bases lining up with TRBD2. Germline V gene sequence: CDR1 SGHTA, CDR2 FQGNSA. The CDR3 has 15 residues. The CDR3 bases are TGTGCCAGCAGCTTGATAGCGGGAGGAGCCAATGCGCAGTTCTTC. Its protein product is CASSLIAGGANAQFF.

This clonotype has a count of ten or more. The chain links TRBV19 to TRBJ2-7; maybe TRBD2 (5 bases). Germline CDR1 LNHDA, CDR2 SQIVND (reference sequence). V was trimmed by 1 base and J by 5 bases, leaving 12 bases between them. The CDR3 has 14 amino acids. The DNA for the CDR3 is TGTGCCAGTAGTATAGGTGAGGGATTCCACGAGCAGTACTTC. This gives the protein CASSIGEGFHEQYF.